This T cell receptor (beta chain) was identified during a study of naive and memory T cell subsets. Notes on the study in general: Naive repertoires, especially CD8, held a few larger clonotypes, possibly memory cells re-expressing CD45RA. Expression changes during T cell differentiation may affect RNA-based TCR counts.

Two oligonucleotides, mixed equimolar, formed the beta constant-region primer covering TRBC1 and TRBC2. Ligated cDNA was amplified by four rounds of PCR with nested alpha and beta constant-region primers and SP2. An oligonucleotide with the SP2 primer and a 12-nucleotide UMI was ligated to the cDNA 3' end. TCRdb called the UMI-ligation and nested PCR reads again in MiXCR, with one record for every CDR3 protein. The sample contains approximately 140,000 distinct CDR3 sequences, 22% of which appear only once. CD4 T cells were positively selected, then CD8 T cells from the CD4-negative fraction. Cells stained for CD3, CD4, CD8, CD45RA, CD27 and viability were sorted into four CD45RA/CD27 subsets. Germline CDR1 and CDR2: SGHAT and FQNNGV. Between the trimmed V and J ends, which lost 10 bases and 3 bases, there was a span of 13 bases. This CDR3 contains 13 residues. Notes on this clonotype: The antigen is unknown.

What was sequenced was naive CD4+ T cells from blood. This clonotype was obtained from a human donor in good health. This chain joins TRBV11-2 and TRBJ2-1; TRBD2 is a possible D gene (6 bases). The CDR3, as DNA: TGTGCCATCGCGGGACGCCACTACAATGAGCAGTTCTTC. This gives the protein CAIAGRHYNEQFF.